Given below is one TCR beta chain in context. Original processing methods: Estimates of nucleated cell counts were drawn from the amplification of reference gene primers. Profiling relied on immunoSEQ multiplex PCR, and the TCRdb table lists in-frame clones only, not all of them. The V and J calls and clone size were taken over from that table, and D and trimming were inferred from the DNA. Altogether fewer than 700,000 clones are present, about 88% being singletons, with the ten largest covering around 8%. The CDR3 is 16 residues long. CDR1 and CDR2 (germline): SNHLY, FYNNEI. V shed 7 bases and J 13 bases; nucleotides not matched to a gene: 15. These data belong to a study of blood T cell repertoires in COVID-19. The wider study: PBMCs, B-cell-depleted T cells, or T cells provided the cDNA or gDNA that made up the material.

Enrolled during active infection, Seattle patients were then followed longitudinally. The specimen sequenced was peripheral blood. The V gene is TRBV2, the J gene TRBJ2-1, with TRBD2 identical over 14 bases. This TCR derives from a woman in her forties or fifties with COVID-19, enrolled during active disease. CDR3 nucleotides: TGTGCCAGCATTTTACCGGGACTAGCGGGGGCCCGTAATCAGTTCTTC. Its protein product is CASILPGLAGARNQFF.